This entry lists 29 T cell receptor beta chains sequenced from one sample in a study of blood T cells in healthy people across ages. The second PCR ran about 6 to 11 cycles with a sample-barcoded 5' primer and J-beta primers. TCRdb fed the 5' RACE reads into MiXCR, producing one record per CDR3 protein. The sample contains 1.5 million to 2 million distinct CDR3 sequences, around 42% of which appear only once. Input material: blood. The receptor source for this set is a human donor in good health.

The chain joins TRBV7-9 to TRBJ1-4; D is unresolved. V lost 5 bases, J lost 0 bases, and 13 bases lay in between. Germline loops: CDR1 SEHNR, CDR2 FQNEAQ (reference sequence). The CDR3 contains 16 residues. In nucleotides, the CDR3 is TGTGCCAGCAGCCCATGGGTGGCGACAACTAATGAAAAACTGTTTTTT. Protein: CASSPWVATTNEKLFF.

The chain is built from TRBV15 and TRBJ1-1; no clear D gene. The CDR3 totals 14 residues. The germline V and J ends were trimmed by 5 bases and 1 base, with 11 bases remaining between them. The germline V gene has CDR1 LNHNV and CDR2 YYDKDF (reference sequence). The CDR3 DNA sequence: TGTGCCACCAGCCTCAGGACTACGAACACTGAAGCTTTCTTT. It yields the protein CATSLRTTNTEAFF.

This clonotype was counted many times. This chain joins TRBV7-2 and TRBJ2-7; 7 nucleotides agree with TRBD2. With 0 bases clipped from V and 4 bases from J, the junction kept 3 bases outside the gene matches. Germline V gives CDR1 SGHTA, CDR2 FQGNSA. CDR3 length equals 14 residues. CDR3 amino acids: CASSLASGDYEQYF. As DNA, the CDR3 is TGTGCCAGCAGCTTAGCAAGCGGGGATTACGAGCAGTACTTC.

This clonotype was counted only a few times. This chain connects TRBV12-3 or TRBV12-4 to TRBJ1-5; TRBD1 is a possible D gene (6 bases). The ends were cut back, 2 bases at V and 6 bases at J, with 8 bases in the middle. CDR3 length: 13 residues. The DNA for the CDR3 is TGTGCCAGCAGTTTAAAGGGGGTTCAGCCCCAGCATTTT. Translation: CASSLKGVQPQHF.

The chain couples TRBV5-1 to TRBJ2-5, with TRBD2 as a possible D gene (6 bases). Germline V gene lookup returns CDR1 SGHRS and CDR2 YFSETQ. The V end was cut by 3 bases, the J end by 5 bases, with 14 bases between. CDR3 length: 14 amino acids. The CDR3 protein is CASSSQVGGETQYF. The CDR3 coding sequence is TGCGCCAGCAGCTCGCAGGTCGGGGGTGAGACCCAGTACTTC.

This clonotype was observed once. This chain connects TRBV7-2 to TRBJ1-6; the D is unclear. From germline, CDR1 is SGHTA and CDR2 FQGNSA. CDR3 size: 16 residues. V lost 2 bases to trimming and J lost 6 bases, with 14 bases between them. The CDR3: CASSLIGPQSNSPLHF. The CDR3 DNA sequence: TGTGCCAGCAGCTTAATCGGCCCACAGAGTAATTCACCCCTCCACTTT.

The rearrangement links TRBV27 to TRBJ1-1; D unresolved. The CDR3 consists of 14 residues. Per germline, CDR1 MNHEY and CDR2 SMNVEV (reference sequence). The germline V and J ends were trimmed by 4 bases and 7 bases, with 16 bases remaining between them. The DNA for the CDR3 is TGTGCCAGCAGTTACGGACGGAAACCTTTTGAAGCTTTCTTT. Protein: CASSYGRKPFEAFF.

Only a few counts were recorded for this clonotype. The chain employs TRBV14 and TRBJ1-2, with 7 bases lining up with TRBD1. Trimming removed 1 base from V and 6 bases from J; junction bases left unmatched: 5. This CDR3 contains 14 residues. CDR1 and CDR2 from the germline V gene are SGHDN and FVKESK. The CDR3 sequence: CASSQANRGDGYTF. For the CDR3, the DNA is TGTGCCAGCAGCCAAGCTAACAGGGGCGATGGCTACACCTTC. Full variable domain (missing parts from reference TRBV14 and TRBJ1-2): EAGVTQFPSHSVIEKGQTVTLRCDPISGHDNLYWYRRVMGKEIKFLLHFVKESKQDESGMPNNRFLAERTGGTYSTLKVQPAELEDSGVYFCASSQANRGDGYTFGSGTRLTVV.

This chain uses TRBV4-3 with TRBJ2-5; 8 bases fit TRBD2. The ends lost 0 bases at V and 5 bases at J; junction bases unmatched: 8. In germline, CDR1 is LGHNA, CDR2 YSLEER. The CDR3 is made up of 16 amino acids. The chain's CDR3 is CASSQEYGGAEETQYF. CDR3 DNA sequence: TGCGCCAGCAGCCAAGAGTACGGGGGGGCCGAGGAGACCCAGTACTTC.

This clonotype has just a few counts. This chain connects TRBV7-9 to TRBJ1-2; 9 bases match TRBD1. This CDR3 region has 15 residues. V was pared by 5 bases and J by 4 bases, with 8 bases of the junction left unmatched. Germline CDR1 is SEHNR and CDR2 is FQNEAQ (reference sequence). The CDR3: CASSLWDRATYGYTF. CDR3 DNA: TGTGCCAGCAGCCTTTGGGACAGGGCGACCTATGGCTACACCTTC.

The chain is built from TRBV29-1 and TRBJ2-5, with 14 bases aligning to TRBD2. V lost 4 bases and J lost 5; bases outside the gene matches: 0. The CDR3 consists of 13 residues. Germline CDR1 and CDR2: SQVTM and ANQGSEA. CDR3 amino acids: CSVGTSGGETQYF. The CDR3 DNA sequence: TGCAGCGTTGGGACTAGCGGGGGGGAGACCCAGTACTTC. The variable domain in full, with the rest retrieved from reference TRBV29-1 and TRBJ2-5, is SAVISQKPSRDICQRGTSLTIQCQVDSQVTMMFWYRQQPGQSLTLIATANQGSEATYESGFVIDKFPISRPNLTFSTLTVSNMSPEDSSIYLCSVGTSGGETQYFGPGTRLLVL.

This clonotype has a single count. V is TRBV12-3 or TRBV12-4 and J is TRBJ1-5, with 11 bases lining up with TRBD1. V shed 4 bases and J 6 bases; nucleotides not matched to a gene: 5. The CDR3 length is 15 residues. This CDR3 is CASSSGQGEVQPQHF. The CDR3 nucleotides are TGTGCCAGCAGTTCGGGACAGGGGGAGGTTCAGCCCCAGCATTTT.

This clonotype was recorded many times. The J gene is TRBJ2-3, the V gene TRBV20-1; D is unclear. V lost 3 bases and J 8 bases, leaving 12 bases between the germline ends. The germline V gene has CDR1 DFQATT and CDR2 SNEGSKA (reference sequence). There are 12 residues in the CDR3. Here the CDR3 DNA reads TGCAGTGCTAGCTGGTCTATGGGTACGCAGTATTTT. Translated, it gives CSASWSMGTQYF.

This sequence joins TRBV6-2 or TRBV6-3 and TRBJ1-5; tentatively, D is TRBD1 (5 bases). CDR1 is MNHEY, CDR2 SVGEGT, per germline. CDR3 size: 13 residues. V was pared by 4 bases and J by 3 bases, with 7 bases between. CDR3: CASSWDDNQPQHF. The CDR3 bases are TGTGCCAGCAGTTGGGACGACAATCAGCCCCAGCATTTT.

The chain couples TRBV12-3 or TRBV12-4 to TRBJ2-4, with D possibly TRBD1 on 6 matching bases. The J call may be faulty, since TRBJ2-7 better matches the DNA end. CDR3 length equals 14 residues. The CDR3 nucleotides read TGTGCCAGCAGTTTAGGGGCCAGGGGTTACGAGCAGTACTTC. Protein: CASSLGARGYEQYF.

V gene TRBV12-3 or TRBV12-4 combines with J gene TRBJ2-3, with D possibly matching TRBD1 (6 bases). The CDR3 totals 15 residues. The V end was cut by 2 bases, the J end by 4 bases, with 13 bases between. CDR3 DNA: TGTGCCAGCAGTTTACGGACAGTAGGGGCAGATACGCAGTATTTT. Protein sequence: CASSLRTVGADTQYF.

This chain links TRBV5-6 with TRBJ2-3, with D possibly being TRBD2 (7 bases). Trimming took 0 bases from V and 12 from J, leaving 14 bases between them. Germline V CDR1 and CDR2: SGHDT, YYEEEE. The CDR3 loop spans 13 amino acids. The DNA of the CDR3 is TGTGCCAGCAGCTTGGTTGAGGGGGACTATCAGTATTTT. The encoded protein is CASSLVEGDYQYF. The full variable domain, with the rest looked up from reference TRBV5-6 and TRBJ2-3, is DAGVTQSPTHLIKTRGQQVTLRCSPKSGHDTVSWYQQALGQGPQFIFQYYEEEERQRGNFPDRFSGHQFPNYSSELNVNALLLGDSALYLCASSLVEGDYQYFGPGTRLTVL.

The gene calls are TRBV12-3 or TRBV12-4 and TRBJ1-1; weak D call: TRBD1 (6 bases). The CDR3 sequence is 12 residues long. V was pared by 7 bases and J by 7 bases, with 13 bases between. Here the CDR3 reads CASTTLQGEAFF. For the CDR3, the DNA is TGTGCCAGCACTACATTACAGGGTGAAGCTTTCTTT.

The chain has TRBV11-2 and TRBJ1-2, with a tentative D call TRBD1 (6 bases). V was clipped by 2 bases and J by 8 bases, with 15 bases between them. The CDR3 has 14 amino acids. Germline loops: CDR1 SGHAT, CDR2 FQNNGV. CDR3 in DNA: TGTGCCAGCAGCTTACGGGGGGCGGCATCGGGCTACACCTTC. Translation gives CASSLRGAASGYTF. Together with reference TRBV11-2 and TRBJ1-2, the CDR3 gives the full variable domain: EAGVAQSPRYKIIEKRQSVAFWCNPISGHATLYWYQQILGQGPKLLIQFQNNGVVDDSQLPKDRFSAERLKGVDSTLKIQPAKLEDSAVYLCASSLRGAASGYTFGSGTRLTVV.

This chain links TRBV20-1 with TRBJ1-5, with D unclear. CDR1 and CDR2 from the germline V gene are DFQATT and SNEGSKA (reference sequence). V was trimmed by 3 bases and J by 0 bases, leaving 9 bases between them. The CDR3 is 14 residues long. CDR3 in DNA: TGCAGTGCTAGTGAATTTTATAGCAATCAGCCCCAGCATTTT. It encodes CSASEFYSNQPQHF.

The rearrangement joins TRBV11-1 to TRBJ2-5; a weak D match, TRBD1 (7 bases). Near its end, the DNA agrees better with TRBJ2-7, so the J call may be wrong. Germline-derived CDR1 and CDR2 are SGHAT and FQDESV (reference sequence). CDR3 size: 17 residues. The CDR3 reads CASSLAEGGTVVHEQYF. As DNA, the CDR3 is TGTGCCAGCAGCTTAGCCGAAGGGGGGACAGTTGTGCACGAGCAGTACTTC.

The chain recombines TRBV27 with TRBJ2-5, with 7 bases matching TRBD1. The V segment lost 5 bases and the J segment 5 bases; nucleotides outside the gene matches: 11. The germline V gene has CDR1 MNHEY and CDR2 SMNVEV (reference sequence). There are 15 residues in the CDR3. For the CDR3, the DNA is TGTGCCAGCAGTCGGCAGGGGGTCCTAGGGGAGACCCAGTACTTC. Amino acid sequence: CASSRQGVLGETQYF.

This clonotype was seen a handful of times. This CDR3 reads CASSAIIPDSYGYTF. CDR3 bases: TGTGCCAGCAGCGCAATCATCCCCGACAGCTATGGCTACACCTTC. The chain has TRBV6-2 or TRBV6-3 and TRBJ1-2; D is possibly TRBD1 (5 bases). Germline CDR1 MNHEY, CDR2 SVGEGT. The CDR3 length is 15 residues. Trimming left V 6 bases short and J 4 bases short, with 18 bases between.

The chain joins TRBV7-9 to TRBJ2-7; no reliable D call. V was cut by 5 bases and J by 2 bases, with 13 bases left in between. The CDR3 length is 14 residues. CDR1 and CDR2 (germline): SEHNR, FQNEAQ (reference sequence). CDR3 DNA: TGTGCCAGCAGCGCGGTGGGCAACACCTACGAGCAGTACTTC. Its translation is CASSAVGNTYEQYF.

The genes are TRBV27 and TRBJ2-3; D unclear. The V gene's germline CDR1 is MNHEY and CDR2 SMNVEV (reference sequence). The length of the CDR3 is 13 residues. Trimming left V 6 bases short and J 1 base short, with 8 bases between. CDR3 nucleotides: TGTGCCAGCAGGCCGCTGCGCACAGATACGCAGTATTTT. Amino acids: CASRPLRTDTQYF.

The chain employs TRBV7-2 and TRBJ2-5, with a tentative D call TRBD1 (7 bases). The V end was cut by 5 bases, the J end by 9 bases, with 22 bases between. The CDR3 consists of 15 residues. CDR1 and CDR2 from the germline V gene are SGHTA and FQGNSA. DNA of the CDR3: TGTGCCAGCAGCCGAGAAGGGGGCGCCGGGGAGGCCCAGTACTTC. It translates to CASSREGGAGEAQYF.

Comment on this clonotype: At one end, the junction sequence differs from germline, possibly due to a read error. CDR3 region: CSVEGKSNTGELFF. CDR3 DNA sequence: TGTAGCGTTGAGGGTAAATCGAACACCGGGGAGCTGTTTTTT. The gene calls are TRBV29-1 and TRBJ2-2; D perhaps matches TRBD2 (5 bases). The CDR3 consists of 14 residues. The germline gives CDR1 SQVTM, CDR2 ANQGSEA.

This clonotype was observed a handful of times. The rearrangement links TRBV27 to TRBJ1-1; D is possibly TRBD1 (6 bases). The CDR3 loop spans 13 amino acids. V gave up 6 bases and J gave up 1 base, with 9 bases separating them. Germline CDR1 and CDR2: MNHEY and SMNVEV (reference sequence). This chain's CDR3 is CASRGHPNTEAFF. DNA for the CDR3: TGTGCCAGCAGGGGACACCCGAACACTGAAGCTTTCTTT.

The chain couples TRBV6-2 or TRBV6-3 to TRBJ2-3, with D unresolved. V lost 2 bases and J 1 base, leaving 7 bases between the germline ends. There are 14 residues in the CDR3. Germline loops: CDR1 MNHEY, CDR2 SVGEGT. The CDR3 loop is CASSYVLRTDTQYF. DNA for the CDR3: TGTGCCAGCAGTTACGTCCTTCGCACAGATACGCAGTATTTT.